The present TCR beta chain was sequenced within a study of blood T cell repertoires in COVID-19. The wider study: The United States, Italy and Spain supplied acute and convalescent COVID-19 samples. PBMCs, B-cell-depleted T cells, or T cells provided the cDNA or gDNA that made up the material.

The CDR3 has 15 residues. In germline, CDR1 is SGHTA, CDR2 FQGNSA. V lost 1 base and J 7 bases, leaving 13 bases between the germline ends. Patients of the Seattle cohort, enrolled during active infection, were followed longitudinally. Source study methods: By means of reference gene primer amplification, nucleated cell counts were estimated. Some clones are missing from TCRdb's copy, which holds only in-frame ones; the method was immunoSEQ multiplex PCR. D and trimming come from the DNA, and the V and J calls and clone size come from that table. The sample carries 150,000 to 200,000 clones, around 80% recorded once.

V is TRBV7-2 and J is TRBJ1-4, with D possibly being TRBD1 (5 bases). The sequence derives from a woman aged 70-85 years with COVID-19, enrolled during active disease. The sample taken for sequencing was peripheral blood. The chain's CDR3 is CASSLDRGKGEKLFF. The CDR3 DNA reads TGTGCCAGCAGCTTAGATCGGGGGAAGGGTGAAAAACTGTTTTTT.